A single sample is the source of the 12 T cell receptor beta chains below, sequenced in a study of T-cell memory formation after mild COVID-19. Using its own MiXCR run on the 5' RACE reads, TCRdb lists one record per CDR3 protein. The sample records approximately 240,000 distinct CDR3 sequences, about a sixth being singletons. Sample: PBMCs or a T cell subset sorted from them (not recorded which). The receptor set was obtained from a young man who had mild COVID-19 (a few samples of this study predate the infection). Cell type and time point are not known.

This clonotype was seen many times. This rearrangement joins TRBV5-6 to TRBJ1-6, with 7 bases matching TRBD1. Germline V gene sequence: CDR1 SGHDT, CDR2 YYEEEE. V lost 3 bases to trimming and J lost 10 bases; unmatched junction nucleotides: 10. The CDR3 covers 15 residues. This chain's CDR3 is CASSSAPGQTSPLHF. CDR3 DNA: TGTGCCAGCAGCTCAGCCCCGGGACAGACCTCACCCCTCCACTTT.

This clonotype was seen only once. This rearrangement joins TRBV27 to TRBJ2-2; 7 bases are a match to TRBD2. The germline V gene has CDR1 MNHEY and CDR2 SMNVEV (reference sequence). J was trimmed by 6 bases and V by 5 bases; bases with no gene match: 6. The CDR3 loop spans 14 amino acids. CDR3 DNA sequence: TGTGCCAGCAGTCTGGGGAGGGGCGCCGGGGAGCTGTTTTTT. Its protein is CASSLGRGAGELFF.

There are a few counts of this clonotype. This rearrangement joins TRBV7-6 to TRBJ2-5, with TRBD2 as a possible D gene (6 bases). Per the germline V gene, CDR1 is SGHVS and CDR2 is FNYEAQ. V was pared by 4 bases and J by 3 bases, with 15 bases between. CDR3 length equals 15 residues. CDR3 protein: CASSSPYSSEETQYF. In DNA form, the CDR3 reads TGTGCCAGCAGCTCACCGTACTCTAGCGAAGAGACCCAGTACTTC.

In this sample, this clonotype turned up a few times. This chain uses TRBV6-5 with TRBJ1-2; D possibly corresponds to TRBD1 (6 bases). CDR1 is MNHEY and CDR2 is SVGAGI in the germline V gene. The CDR3 covers 14 residues. Trimming took 2 bases from V and 3 from J, leaving 10 bases between them. The DNA of the CDR3 is TGTGCCAGCAGTTACGACGGACAGCACTATGGCTACACCTTC. As protein: CASSYDGQHYGYTF.

This clonotype has ten or more counts. The chain combines TRBV7-2 with TRBJ1-6; maybe TRBD1 (5 bases). Germline CDR1 SGHTA, CDR2 FQGNSA. Trimming left V 6 bases short and J 7 bases short, with 13 bases between. The CDR3 is 14 amino acids. This CDR3 reads CASRPDRSNSPLHF. The CDR3 DNA reads as TGTGCCAGCAGGCCCGACAGAAGCAATTCACCCCTCCACTTT.

This clonotype was counted only a few times. V gene TRBV7-8 combines with J gene TRBJ2-1, with D perhaps given as TRBD1 or TRBD2 (5 bases each). V lost 5 bases and J lost 0, with 17 bases in between. The CDR3 runs to 17 residues. Germline CDR1 is SGHVS and CDR2 is FQNEAQ. The CDR3 nucleotides read TGTGCCAGCAGCCACGACGAGGGACCTAGCTCCTACAATGAGCAGTTCTTC. Amino acid sequence: CASSHDEGPSSYNEQFF.

The chain links TRBV6-2 or TRBV6-3 to TRBJ1-1; tentatively, D is TRBD1 (6 bases). The CDR3 spans 16 residues. Trimming shortened V by 2 bases and J by 4 bases, and 17 bases separated the two germline ends. Germline V lookup: CDR1 MNHEY, CDR2 SVGEGT. CDR3 DNA: TGTGCCAGCAGTTACCCTGGGTTCAGGGGCCCCACTGAAGCTTTCTTT. This translates into CASSYPGFRGPTEAFF.

This clonotype was detected a few times. V and J are TRBV18 and TRBJ2-3; D is possibly TRBD2 (6 bases). Trimming left V 3 bases short and J 2 bases short, with 9 bases between. The CDR3 totals 14 residues. From germline, CDR1 is KGHSH and CDR2 LQKENI. The CDR3, as DNA: TGTGCCAGCTCACCTGCGGGGTACACAGATACGCAGTATTTT. This sequence encodes CASSPAGYTDTQYF. The full variable domain, its missing parts supplied by reference TRBV18 and TRBJ2-3, is NAGVMQNPRHLVRRRGQEARLRCSPMKGHSHVYWYRQLPEEGLKFMVYLQKENIIDESGMPKERFSAEFPKEGPSILRIQQVVRGDSAAYFCASSPAGYTDTQYFGPGTRLTVL.

This clonotype was recorded a few times. The genes are TRBV12-3 or TRBV12-4 and TRBJ1-2; perhaps TRBD1 as D (6 bases). This CDR3 region has 13 residues. V dropped 6 bases and J dropped 3 bases, with 11 bases sitting between them. The CDR3 nucleotides read TGTGCCAGCAGAACTACAGGGTACTATGGCTACACCTTC. This encodes CASRTTGYYGYTF.

There are a few counts of this clonotype. V gene TRBV4-1 combines with J gene TRBJ1-5, with D perhaps TRBD1 (5 bases). Germline loops: CDR1 MGHRA, CDR2 YSYEKL. This CDR3 region has 16 residues. V shed 1 base and J shed 0 bases, with 10 bases lying between them. CDR3 sequence (DNA): TGCGCCAGCAGCCAAGGAAAAGGGACTAGCAATCAGCCCCAGCATTTT. As protein: CASSQGKGTSNQPQHF.

This clonotype was detected a few times. Relative to the germline gene, one junction end is altered; a read error may explain this. J is TRBJ2-5 and V is TRBV20-1; D unresolved. This CDR3 has 15 amino acids. Germline CDR1 DFQATT, CDR2 SNEGSKA (reference sequence). The CDR3 sequence is CSAREAPRRLETQYF. Here the CDR3 DNA reads TGCAGTGCCAGAGAGGCTCCTAGGAGACTAGAGACCCAGTACTTC.

This clonotype was seen only a few times. The gene calls are TRBV20-1 and TRBJ2-1; D may be TRBD1 or TRBD2 (6 bases each). V lost 1 base and J lost 4, with 17 bases in between. CDR3 length equals 16 residues. Germline V CDR1 and CDR2: DFQATT, SNEGSKA (reference sequence). The CDR3, as DNA: TGCAGTGCTAGAGTCAATCTAGGGGGGATATACAATGAGCAGTTCTTC. As protein: CSARVNLGGIYNEQFF.